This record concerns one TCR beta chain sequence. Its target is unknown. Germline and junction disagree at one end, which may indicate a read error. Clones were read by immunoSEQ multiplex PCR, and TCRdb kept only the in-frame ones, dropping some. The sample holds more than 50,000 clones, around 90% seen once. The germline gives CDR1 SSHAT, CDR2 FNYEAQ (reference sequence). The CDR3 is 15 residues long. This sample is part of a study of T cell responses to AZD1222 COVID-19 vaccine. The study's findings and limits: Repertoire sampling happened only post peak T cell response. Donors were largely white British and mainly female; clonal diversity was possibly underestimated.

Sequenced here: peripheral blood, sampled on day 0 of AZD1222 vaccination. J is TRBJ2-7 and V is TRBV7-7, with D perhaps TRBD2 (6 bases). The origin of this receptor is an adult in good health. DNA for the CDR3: TGTGCTAGCAGCCCCCGACTAGGGGCCTCCTACGAGCAGTACTTC. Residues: CASSPRLGASYEQYF.